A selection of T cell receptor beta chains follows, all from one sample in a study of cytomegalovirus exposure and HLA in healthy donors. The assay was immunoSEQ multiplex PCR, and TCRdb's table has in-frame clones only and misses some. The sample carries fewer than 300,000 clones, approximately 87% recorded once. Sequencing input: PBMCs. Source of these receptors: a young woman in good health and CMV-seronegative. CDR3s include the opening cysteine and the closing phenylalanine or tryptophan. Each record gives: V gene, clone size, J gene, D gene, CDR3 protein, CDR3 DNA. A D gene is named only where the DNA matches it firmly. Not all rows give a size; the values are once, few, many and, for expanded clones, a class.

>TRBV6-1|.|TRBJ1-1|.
CASVSVYTEAFF
TGTGCCAGCGTCTCAGTGTACACTGAAGCTTTCTTT
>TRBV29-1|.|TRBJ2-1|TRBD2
CSVTKGLAGGENEQFF
TGCAGCGTCACTAAGGGACTAGCGGGAGGGGAGAATGAGCAGTTCTTC
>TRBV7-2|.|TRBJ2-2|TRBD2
CASSPAGRFTGELFF
TGTGCCAGCAGCCCCGCCGGGAGGTTCACCGGGGAGCTGTTTTTT
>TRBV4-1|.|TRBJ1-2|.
CASSQDPARADGYTF
TGCGCCAGCAGCCAAGACCCTGCTAGAGCGGATGGCTACACCTTC
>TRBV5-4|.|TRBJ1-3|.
CASSPTWGGTGNTIYF
TGTGCCAGCAGCCCTACTTGGGGGGGTACTGGAAACACCATATATTTT
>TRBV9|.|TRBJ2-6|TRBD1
CASAQRRGPTSGANVLTF
TGTGCCAGCGCTCAGAGAAGGGGGCCTACCTCTGGGGCCAACGTCCTGACTTTC
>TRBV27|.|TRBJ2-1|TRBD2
CASGTSGHEQFF
TGTGCCAGCGGGACTAGCGGGCATGAGCAGTTCTTC
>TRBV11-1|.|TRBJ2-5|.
CASSRVHQETQYF
TGTGCCAGCAGCCGGGTTCACCAAGAGACCCAGTACTTC
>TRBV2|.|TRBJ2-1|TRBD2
CAGGGSYNEQFF
TGTGCCGGGGGGGGCTCCTACAATGAGCAGTTCTTC
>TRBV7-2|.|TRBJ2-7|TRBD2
CASSLAWRPGGEQYF
TGTGCCAGCAGCTTAGCTTGGCGTCCGGGGGGGGAGCAGTACTTC
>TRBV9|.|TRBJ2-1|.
CASSVGGGASYNEQFF
TGTGCCAGCAGCGTAGGAGGGGGGGCCTCCTACAATGAGCAGTTCTTC
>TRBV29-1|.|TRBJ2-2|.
CSVGGRRVPGELFF
TGCAGCGTTGGGGGGAGGAGGGTCCCCGGGGAGCTGTTTTTT
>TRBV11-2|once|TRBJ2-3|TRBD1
CASSHRTGGDTQYF
TGTGCCAGCAGCCACAGGACAGGGGGCGATACGCAGTATTTT
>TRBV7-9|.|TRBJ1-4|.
CASSLGRVYEKLFF
TGTGCCAGCAGCTTAGGCAGGGTTTACGAAAAACTGTTTTTT
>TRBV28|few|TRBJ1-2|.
CASSPPLRAARGGYTF
TGTGCCAGCAGTCCTCCACTGAGAGCGGCCCGTGGTGGCTACACCTTC
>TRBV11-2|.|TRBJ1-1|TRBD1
CASSTYRGRGTEAFF
TGTGCCAGCAGCACCTACAGGGGGCGAGGCACTGAAGCTTTCTTT
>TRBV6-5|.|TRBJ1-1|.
CASSQVTQDTEAFF
TGTGCCAGCAGCCAAGTTACACAAGACACTGAAGCTTTCTTT
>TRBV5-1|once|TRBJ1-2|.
CASSHPGASIHGYTF
TGCGCCAGCAGCCATCCAGGGGCCTCTATCCATGGCTACACCTTC
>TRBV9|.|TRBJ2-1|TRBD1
CASSVVGRDRYNEQFF
TGTGCCAGCAGCGTAGTTGGGCGGGACAGGTACAATGAGCAGTTCTTC
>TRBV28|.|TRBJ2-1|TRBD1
CASSLGQTTYNEQFF
TGTGCCAGCAGTTTGGGACAGACAACTTACAATGAGCAGTTCTTC
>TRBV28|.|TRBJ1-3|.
CASSTYSGNTIYF
TGTGCCAGCAGTACCTACTCTGGAAACACCATATATTTT
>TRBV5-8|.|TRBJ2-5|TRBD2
CASGLAGVGGETQYF
TGTGCCAGTGGACTAGCGGGAGTAGGGGGGGAGACCCAGTACTTC
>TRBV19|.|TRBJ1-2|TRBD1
CASSTLRGQGLYGYTF
TGTGCCAGTAGTACCCTCCGGGGACAGGGCCTCTATGGCTACACCTTC
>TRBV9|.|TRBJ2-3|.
CASSDAGTLFPDTQYF
TGTGCCAGCAGCGACGCCGGGACTCTCTTCCCAGATACGCAGTATTTT
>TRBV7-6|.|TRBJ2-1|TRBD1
CASSSPRDRGISQYNEQFF
TGTGCCAGCAGCTCTCCCCGGGACAGGGGGATATCGCAATACAATGAGCAGTTCTTC
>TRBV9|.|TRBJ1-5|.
CASSGGQGFNQPQHF
TGTGCCAGCAGCGGGGGCCAGGGATTCAATCAGCCCCAGCATTTT
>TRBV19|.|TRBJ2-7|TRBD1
CASSSQTGGYEQYF
TGTGCCAGTAGTTCCCAGACAGGGGGCTACGAGCAGTACTTC
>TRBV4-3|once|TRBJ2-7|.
CASSQSLGAGGVYEQYF
TGCGCCAGCAGCCAATCTTTGGGGGCTGGGGGCGTCTACGAGCAGTACTTC
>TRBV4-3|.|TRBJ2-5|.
CASSQDLTSQETQYF
TGCGCCAGCAGCCAAGATCTGACTTCCCAAGAGACCCAGTACTTC
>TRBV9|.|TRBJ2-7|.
CASSVGQASSYEQYF
TGTGCCAGCAGCGTAGGACAGGCCAGCTCCTACGAGCAGTACTTC
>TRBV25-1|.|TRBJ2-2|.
CASQDPGLNTGELFF
TGTGCCAGCCAGGATCCGGGGTTAAACACCGGGGAGCTGTTTTTT
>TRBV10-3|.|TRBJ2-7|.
CAISGGGQPYEQYF
TGTGCCATCAGTGGGGGGGGACAACCCTACGAGCAGTACTTC
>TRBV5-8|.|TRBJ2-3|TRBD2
CASSSSGTLPRDTQYF
TGTGCCAGCAGCTCTAGCGGGACCCTACCCCGGGATACGCAGTATTTT